The 13 T cell receptor beta chains presented below share a single source sample, sequenced in a study of blood T cell repertoires in COVID-19. Profiling relied on immunoSEQ multiplex PCR, and the TCRdb table lists in-frame clones only, not all of them. The sample comprises approximately 160,000 clones, around 85% of which are singletons, and approximately 1.3% rests with the top ten. Material for sequencing was peripheral blood. These receptors were obtained from a man aged 55-75 years who had recovered from COVID-19.

This clone was detected only a few times. The chain joins TRBV6-2 or TRBV6-3 to TRBJ1-1; 10 bases align to TRBD1. Germline CDR1 and CDR2: MNHEY and SVGEGT. There are 12 residues in the CDR3. Germline trimming cut 5 bases from V and 10 bases from J; bases unmatched to any gene: 4. The CDR3 DNA sequence: TGTGCCAGCAGTGACAGGGGGCGAAGAGCTTTCTTT. Translating gives CASSDRGRRAFF.

The rearrangement joins TRBV5-1 to TRBJ2-3; TRBD2 aligns across 13 bases. This CDR3 is built from 17 residues. The germline V gene encodes CDR1 SGHRS and CDR2 YFSETQ. The J segment lost 6 bases and the V segment lost 4 bases, leaving 11 bases of the junction unmatched. In DNA form, the CDR3 reads TGCGCCAGCAGCCCTGGACTAGCGGGGGACCGCGGGGATACGCAGTATTTT. Its protein is CASSPGLAGDRGDTQYF. The whole variable domain, filled in from reference TRBV5-1 and TRBJ2-3, reads KAGVTQTPRYLIKTRGQQVTLSCSPISGHRSVSWYQQTPGQGLQFLFEYFSETQRNKGNFPGRFSGRQFSNSRSEMNVSTLELGDSALYLCASSPGLAGDRGDTQYFGPGTRLTVL.

Worth noting for this clone: The same CDR3 can be traced to other DNA sequences in this sample. The chain recombines TRBV12-3 or TRBV12-4 with TRBJ1-2; a possible D gene is TRBD1 (6 bases). Trimming left V 5 bases short and J 8 bases short, with 12 bases between. The CDR3 totals 12 residues. The CDR3 region has the DNA TGTGCCAGCAGTCTACAGGGTGGGGGCTACACCTTC. Its protein product is CASSLQGGGYTF.

The V and J genes are TRBV5-6 and TRBJ2-7; tentatively, D is TRBD1 (6 bases). Germline CDR1 is SGHDT and CDR2 is YYEEEE. V lost 4 bases and J lost 5, with 13 bases in between. This CDR3 spans 13 amino acids. The CDR3 protein is CASSQPGQHEQYF. The CDR3 region has the DNA TGTGCCAGCAGCCAGCCGGGACAACACGAGCAGTACTTC.

The V gene is TRBV12-5, the J gene TRBJ2-1; TRBD1 matches at 9 bases. CDR1 and CDR2 from the germline V gene are LGHNT and FRNRAP. V trimming: 7 bases; J trimming: 7 bases; junction bases outside the gene matches: 8. The CDR3 runs 14 residues. In DNA, the CDR3 is TGTGCTAGTGTCTCGGACAGGGGATGGAATGAGCAGTTCTTC. Its protein product is CASVSDRGWNEQFF. Based on the CDR3 plus reference TRBV12-5 and TRBJ2-1, the full variable domain is DARVTQTPRHKVTEMGQEVTMRCQPILGHNTVFWYRQTMMQGLELLAYFRNRAPLDDSGMPKDRFSAEMPDATLATLKIQPSEPRDSAVYFCASVSDRGWNEQFFGPGTRLTVL.

This chain links TRBV7-6 with TRBJ2-3, with 9 nucleotides matching TRBD2. V shed 5 bases, J shed 4 bases, and the junction held 13 bases outside the gene matches. CDR1 and CDR2 from the germline V gene are SGHVS and FNYEAQ. CDR3 length: 17 residues. CDR3 sequence reads: CASSHPTGGGAPDTQYF. For the CDR3, the DNA is TGTGCCAGCAGCCATCCGACTGGCGGGGGGGCTCCAGATACGCAGTATTTT.

The CDR3 DNA follows: TGTGCCAGTAGCCGGGACAGGGGGGAGAACACCGGGGAGCTGTTTTTT. Translating gives CASSRDRGENTGELFF. This chain uses TRBV19 with TRBJ2-2; 11 nucleotides agree with TRBD1. V lost 6 bases to trimming and J lost 1 base; unmatched junction nucleotides: 4. Germline loops: CDR1 LNHDA, CDR2 SQIVND (reference sequence). The CDR3 is 16 residues long.

The V call is TRBV7-9, the J call TRBJ2-1; maybe TRBD2 (6 bases). The V end lost 5 bases, the J end lost 4 bases, and 18 bases lay between the germline ends. The CDR3 length is 16 residues. Per germline, CDR1 SEHNR and CDR2 FQNEAQ (reference sequence). The CDR3 coding sequence is TGTGCCAGCAGCCCGACGGCGGGCGGGACGTACAATGAGCAGTTCTTC. This encodes CASSPTAGGTYNEQFF.

This chain uses TRBV5-1 with TRBJ1-2; 10 bases map to TRBD1. The V and J ends lost 4 bases and 8 bases, in that order; junction bases with no gene match: 17. The CDR3 is 17 residues long. Germline V gene lookup returns CDR1 SGHRS and CDR2 YFSETQ. CDR3 DNA sequence: TGCGCCAGCAGCCCCTCGGGGACAGGGGACCTTTTCATGGGCTACACCTTC. Encoded protein: CASSPSGTGDLFMGYTF.

This clone came up a few times. V is TRBV5-5 and J is TRBJ1-2; maybe TRBD1 (6 bases). Germline CDR1 reads SGHKS; CDR2 reads YYEKEE (reference sequence). V was shortened by 0 bases and J by 3 bases, with 12 bases between the two germline ends. The CDR3 has 15 amino acids. CDR3 nucleotides: TGTGCCAGCAGCTTGGAAGGACAGCAGTACTATGGCTACACCTTC. This encodes CASSLEGQQYYGYTF.

The chain joins TRBV3-1 (or the pseudogene TRBV3-2) to TRBJ1-1; 8 nucleotides line up with TRBD1. This CDR3 has 14 amino acids. CDR1 LGHDT and CDR2 YNNKEL come from the germline V gene (reference sequence). V was pared by 7 bases and J by 1 base, with 5 bases of the junction left unmatched. For the CDR3, the DNA is TGTGCCAGCACCCGGACAGGGCCGAACACTGAAGCTTTCTTT. Translation gives CASTRTGPNTEAFF.

V is TRBV6-5 and J is TRBJ1-4; no clear D gene. V lost 6 bases and J 0 bases, leaving 8 bases between the germline ends. CDR3 length equals 14 residues. Germline CDR1 MNHEY, CDR2 SVGAGI. DNA of the CDR3: TGTGCCAGCAGCCCGACTCCAACTAATGAAAAACTGTTTTTT. It translates to CASSPTPTNEKLFF.

This clone was detected only a few times. V gene TRBV24-1 combines with J gene TRBJ1-1; D not certain. The CDR3 runs 13 residues. CDR1 is KGHDR, CDR2 SFDVKD, per germline. Trimming left V 1 base short and J 1 base short, with 3 bases between. CDR3 sequence reads: CATSDFRNTEAFF. The CDR3 DNA reads TGTGCCACCAGTGATTTCCGGAACACTGAAGCTTTCTTT.